This is a list of T cell receptor beta chains from one sample in a study of beta chain features in type 1 diabetes. The data were produced by immunoSEQ multiplex PCR, yet TCRdb's version contains in-frame clones alone and is incomplete. The sample gives tens of thousands of clones, roughly 39% of which show up once; less than 1.5% is in the top ten. The sequenced sample was Tregs from blood. The receptors were sampled from a man aged 25 to 40 with type 1 diabetes. The CDR3 runs from the conserved cysteine through the conserved F or W. D genes are given only for firm matches. Size is stated for part of the rows, as once, few or many counts, or as a class when the clone is expanded.

TRBV27,NA,NA,TRBJ2-7,TGTGCCAGCAGTTTACAGGGTACCCACGAGCAGTACTTC,CASSLQGTHEQYF
TRBV29-1,NA,NA,TRBJ2-1,TGCAGCGTTGAAGATCAATTACGCCCTACCCCCGAGCGTTCCTACAATGAGCAGTTCTTC,CSVEDQLRPTPERSYNEQFF
TRBV4-3,NA,NA,TRBJ2-7,TGCGCCAGCAGCCAAGAGGGCGGGTACGAGCAGTACTTC,CASSQEGGYEQYF
TRBV5-1,TRBD2,NA,TRBJ2-1,TGCGCCAGCAGCACTATAGCGGGAGGCAATGAGCAGTTCTTC,CASSTIAGGNEQFF
TRBV5-5,NA,few,TRBJ1-4,TGTGCCAGCAGCTTTAGTCCTAATGAAAAACTGTTTTTT,CASSFSPNEKLFF
TRBV29-1,NA,NA,TRBJ1-5,TGCAGCGCCCGGCTCGGCGGTTACAATCAGCCCCAGCATTTT,CSARLGGYNQPQHF
TRBV29-1,NA,NA,TRBJ1-2,TGCAGCGTTGCCCAGGCCACCACCACTAACTATGGCTACACCTTC,CSVAQATTTNYGYTF
TRBV7-2,NA,few,TRBJ2-1,TGTGCCAGCAGCCTTAGTTACAATGAGCAGTTCTTC,CASSLSYNEQFF
TRBV27,NA,NA,TRBJ1-1,TGTGCCAGCAGCCCCACAGAGAACACTGAAGCTTTCTTT,CASSPTENTEAFF
TRBV2,TRBD2,NA,TRBJ2-7,TGTGCCAGCAGTGGTGGGACTAGCGGCCTACCTTACGAGCAGTACTTC,CASSGGTSGLPYEQYF
TRBV28,NA,once,TRBJ2-3,TGTGCCAGCAGTTCAACCGTACCGGGACACGGTCTAATTCCAGATACGCAGTATTTT,CASSSTVPGHGLIPDTQYF
TRBV2,NA,few,TRBJ2-3,TGTGCCAGCAGTCTTAGCGGATTCACAGATACGCAGTATTTT,CASSLSGFTDTQYF
TRBV19,NA,NA,TRBJ2-7,TGTGCCAGTAGTAAGGGGCGGATCTACGAGCAGTACTTC,CASSKGRIYEQYF
TRBV4-2,TRBD1,NA,TRBJ2-2,TGTGCCAGCAGCCAAGAGCGACAGGGGAACAGGGAGCTGTTTTTT,CASSQERQGNRELFF
TRBV6-1,NA,NA,TRBJ2-2,TGTGCCAGCAGTCCAATAACAGGGACCGGGGAGCTGTTTTTT,CASSPITGTGELFF
TRBV28,NA,few,TRBJ2-5,TGTGCCAGCACCCAGCGGGTGTTGGGGACCCAGTACTTC,CASTQRVLGTQYF
TRBV19,TRBD1,NA,TRBJ2-3,TGTGCCAGTAGCGACAGGGGCAGCACAGATACGCAGTATTTT,CASSDRGSTDTQYF
TRBV7-3,NA,few,TRBJ2-2,TGTGCCAGCAGCTTAACAGCGGGCACCGGGGAGCTGTTTTTT,CASSLTAGTGELFF
TRBV6-1,TRBD2,NA,TRBJ2-1,TGTGCCAGCAGTGAAGGGGAACTAGCGGGAACTACGGGAGAGGATGAGCAGTTCTTC,CASSEGELAGTTGEDEQFF
TRBV10-3,TRBD1,many,TRBJ2-7,TGTGCCATCAGTGCGGACAGGGGGTCCCCGTACGAGCAGTACTTC,CAISADRGSPYEQYF